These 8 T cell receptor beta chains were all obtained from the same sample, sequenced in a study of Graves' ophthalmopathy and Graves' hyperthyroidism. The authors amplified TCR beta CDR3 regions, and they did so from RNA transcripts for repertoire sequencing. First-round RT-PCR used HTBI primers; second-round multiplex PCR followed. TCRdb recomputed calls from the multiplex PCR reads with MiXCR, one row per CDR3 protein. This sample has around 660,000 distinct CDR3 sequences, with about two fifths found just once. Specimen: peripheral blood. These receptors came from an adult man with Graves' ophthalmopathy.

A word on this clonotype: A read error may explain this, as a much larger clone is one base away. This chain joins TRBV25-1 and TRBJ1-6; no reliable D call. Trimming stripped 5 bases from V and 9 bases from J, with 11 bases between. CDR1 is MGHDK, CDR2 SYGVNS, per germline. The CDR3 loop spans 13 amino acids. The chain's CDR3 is CASSRIAFSPLHF. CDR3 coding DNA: TGTGCCAGCAGTAGAATAGCGTTTTCACCCCTCCACTTT. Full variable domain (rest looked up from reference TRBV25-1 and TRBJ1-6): EADIYQTPRYLVIGTGKKITLECSQTMGHDKMYWYQQDPGMELHLIHYSYGVNSTEKGDLSSESTVSRIRTEHFPLTLESARPSHTSQYLCASSRIAFSPLHFGNGTRLTVT.

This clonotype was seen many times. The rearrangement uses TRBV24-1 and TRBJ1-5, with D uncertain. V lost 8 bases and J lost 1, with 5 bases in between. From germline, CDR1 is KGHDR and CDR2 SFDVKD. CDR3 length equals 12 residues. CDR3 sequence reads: CATKDSNQPQHF. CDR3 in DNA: TGTGCCACCAAGGACAGCAATCAGCCCCAGCATTTT.

CDR3 sequence reads: CSPRVSMGQGKHTIYF. In DNA form, the CDR3 reads TGCAGCCCAAGAGTTTCGATGGGACAGGGGAAGCACACCATATATTTT. The chain has TRBV29-1 and TRBJ1-3; 10 nucleotides align to TRBD1. The CDR3 covers 16 residues. Looked up from germline, CDR1 is SQVTM and CDR2 is ANQGSEA. The trim removed 8 bases at V and 8 bases at J, leaving 18 bases unmatched. Looking up the rest from reference TRBV29-1 and TRBJ1-3 gives the full variable domain: SAVISQKPSRDICQRGTSLTIQCQVDSQVTMMFWYRQQPGQSLTLIATANQGSEATYESGFVIDKFPISRPNLTFSTLTVSNMSPEDSSIYLCSPRVSMGQGKHTIYFGEGSWLTVV.

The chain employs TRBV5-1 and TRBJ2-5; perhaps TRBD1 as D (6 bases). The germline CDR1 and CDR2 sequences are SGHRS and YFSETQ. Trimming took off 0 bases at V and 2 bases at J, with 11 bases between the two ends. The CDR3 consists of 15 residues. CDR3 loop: CASSLAVRGQETQYF. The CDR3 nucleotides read TGCGCCAGCAGCTTGGCCGTAAGGGGGCAAGAGACCCAGTACTTC.

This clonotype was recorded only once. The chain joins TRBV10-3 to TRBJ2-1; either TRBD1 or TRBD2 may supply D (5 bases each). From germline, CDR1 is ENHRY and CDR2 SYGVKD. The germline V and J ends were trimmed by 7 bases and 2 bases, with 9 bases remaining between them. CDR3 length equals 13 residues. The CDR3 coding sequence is TGTGCCATCACCGAGGGGCCCTACAATGAGCAGTTCTTC. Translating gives CAITEGPYNEQFF.

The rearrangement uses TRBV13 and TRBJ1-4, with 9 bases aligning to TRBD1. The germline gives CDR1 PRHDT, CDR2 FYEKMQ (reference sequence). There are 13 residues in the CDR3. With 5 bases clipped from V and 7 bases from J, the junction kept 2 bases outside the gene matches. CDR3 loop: CASSGTGFEKLFF. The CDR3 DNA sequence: TGTGCCAGCAGCGGGACAGGGTTTGAAAAACTGTTTTTT.

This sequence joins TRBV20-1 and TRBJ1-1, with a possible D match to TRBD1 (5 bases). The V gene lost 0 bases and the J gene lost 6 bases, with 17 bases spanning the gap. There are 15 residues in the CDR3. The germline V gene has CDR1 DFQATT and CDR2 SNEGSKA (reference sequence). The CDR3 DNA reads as TGCAGTGCTAGAGACGGGGCCAGGGATGTTGCTGAAGCTTTCTTT. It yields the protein CSARDGARDVAEAFF.

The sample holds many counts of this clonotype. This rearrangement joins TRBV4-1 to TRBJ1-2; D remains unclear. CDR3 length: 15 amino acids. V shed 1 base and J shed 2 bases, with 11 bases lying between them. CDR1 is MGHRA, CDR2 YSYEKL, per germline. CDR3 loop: CASSQASEPNYGYTF. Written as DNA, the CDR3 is TGCGCCAGCAGCCAAGCCTCGGAACCCAACTATGGCTACACCTTC.